The rows below give T cell receptor beta chains drawn from one sample of a study of blood T cell repertoires in COVID-19. Generated by immunoSEQ multiplex PCR, the TCRdb table keeps only in-frame clones and is missing some. The table shows just under 65,000 clones, with about 86% occurring only once. The sample comprised peripheral blood. The receptors here all came from a middle-aged man with acute or convalescent COVID-19. Both conserved end residues are part of each CDR3. A D gene is named only where the DNA matches it firmly. Rows may omit the clone size; those that give it use once, few, many or a size class.

clone size	J gene	D gene	V gene	CDR3 DNA	CDR3 protein
-	TRBJ2-3	-	TRBV5-1	TGCGCCAGCAGCCCTCACGGAGGAAGCACAGATACGCAGTATTTT	CASSPHGGSTDTQYF
-	TRBJ1-2	TRBD1	TRBV27	TGTGCCAGCAGTCCGGGGGACAGCCGGGGCTATGGCTACACCTTC	CASSPGDSRGYGYTF
-	TRBJ2-5	TRBD1	TRBV7-9	TGTGCCAGCAGCTTAGCGTACCGGACAGGCCAAGAGACCCAGTACTTC	CASSLAYRTGQETQYF
-	TRBJ1-1	-	TRBV25-1	TGTGCCAGCAGGAGGGGGATGGGAGCCGAAGCTTTCTTT	CASRRGMGAEAFF
-	TRBJ1-3	-	TRBV12-5	TGTGCTAGTGCCAGATCAGGGGATGGAAACACCATATATTTT	CASARSGDGNTIYF
few	TRBJ2-7	TRBD1	TRBV7-2	TGTGCCAGCAGCTATCCGGGACAGGGGTTCGACGAGCAGTACTTC	CASSYPGQGFDEQYF
-	TRBJ1-4	TRBD1	TRBV4-1	TGCGCCAGCAGCGTGGGGACAGGGGGACATGAAAAACTGTTTTTT	CASSVGTGGHEKLFF
-	TRBJ1-5	-	TRBV4-1	TGCGCCAGCAGCCAAGATGTAGGCAGGGTTGACAATCAGCCCCAGCATTTT	CASSQDVGRVDNQPQHF
-	TRBJ2-4	-	TRBV23-1	TGCGCCAGCAGTCAAGGACTGGGACGGGAGAGGAACATTCAGTACTTC	CASSQGLGRERNIQYF
-	TRBJ1-1	-	TRBV18	TGTGCCAGCTCACCAACCGGGACTCTGAACACTGAAGCTTTCTTT	CASSPTGTLNTEAFF
-	TRBJ2-3	-	TRBV14	TGTGCCAGCAGCCAAGTGAGGGATACGCAGTATTTT	CASSQVRDTQYF
-	TRBJ2-3	TRBD2	TRBV6-5	TGTGCCAGCAAGCCTAGCGGGGTAAAAGATACGCAGTATTTT	CASKPSGVKDTQYF
-	TRBJ1-5	TRBD1	TRBV19	TGTGCCAGTGGTCAGGGGGACAGGGGTTCTAGGGGCAATCAGCCCCAGCATTTT	CASGQGDRGSRGNQPQHF
-	TRBJ2-7	-	TRBV2	TGTGCCAGCAGTCCGGATCCCAGGGTCCCCTACGAGCAGTACTTC	CASSPDPRVPYEQYF
-	TRBJ1-2	TRBD1	TRBV4-1	TGCGCCAGCGGACTGGACAGGGCTTCCTATGGCTACACCTTC	CASGLDRASYGYTF
-	TRBJ2-5	-	TRBV11-3	TGTGCCAGCAGCTTAGATCAAAGTTTCGGCGACCGGGTGGAGACCCAGTACTTC	CASSLDQSFGDRVETQYF
-	TRBJ2-1	TRBD1	TRBV10-1	TGCGCCAGCAGTGAGTCGAAAGGACAGGGGGTCGATGAGCAGTTCTTC	CASSESKGQGVDEQFF
-	TRBJ1-1	-	TRBV15	TGTGCCACCAGCAGAGAAGGGGGACACCTTAACACTGAAGCTTTCTTT	CATSREGGHLNTEAFF
-	TRBJ1-1	TRBD1	TRBV7-6	TGTGCCAGCAGCTTGGGACAGGGATGGAACACTGAAGCTTTCTTT	CASSLGQGWNTEAFF
-	TRBJ2-7	-	TRBV11-2	TGTGCCAGCAGCGGCTCGGGGTACGAGCAGTACTTC	CASSGSGYEQYF
-	TRBJ2-5	-	TRBV19	TGTGCCAGTAGGCTCCGGGACACGGAGACCCAGTACTTC	CASRLRDTETQYF
-	TRBJ1-2	-	TRBV4-1	TGCGCCAGCAGCCAAGACTCTGGGGGCCTCGCTAACTATGGCTACACCTTC	CASSQDSGGLANYGYTF
-	TRBJ1-4	-	TRBV27	TGTGCCAGCAGTTTCGGGATGAGTGCAACTAATGAAAAACTGTTTTTT	CASSFGMSATNEKLFF
-	TRBJ1-3	-	TRBV4-1	TGCGCCAGCAGCCTCGGTCGGGGGGGGTCCGGAAACACCATATATTTT	CASSLGRGGSGNTIYF
-	TRBJ2-3	-	TRBV11-3	TGTGCCAGCAGCTTAGGCAGGGTGGGTGAAGATACGCAGTATTTT	CASSLGRVGEDTQYF
-	TRBJ2-3	TRBD2	TRBV5-8	TGTGCCAGCAGCTTGCCAGGGACTAGCAGGGATACGCAGTATTTT	CASSLPGTSRDTQYF
-	TRBJ1-6	TRBD1	TRBV2	TGTGCCAGCATCGGGACAGGGGGTCGAAATTCACCCCTCCACTTT	CASIGTGGRNSPLHF
-	TRBJ1-2	-	TRBV20-1	TGCAGTGCTAGTAGCCCAGCAGGTACCCATGGCTACACCTTC	CSASSPAGTHGYTF
-	TRBJ1-4	TRBD1	TRBV4-1	TGCGCCAGCAGCCAGCACAGGGGTGATGGAGCTGAAAAACTGTTTTTT	CASSQHRGDGAEKLFF
-	TRBJ2-7	TRBD1	TRBV5-1	TGCGCCAGCAGCTTTGATGGGACAGGCTACGAGCAGTACTTC	CASSFDGTGYEQYF
-	TRBJ1-5	TRBD1	TRBV5-1	TGCGCCAGCAGCTTCCGACAGGGAGGTCAGCCCCAGCATTTT	CASSFRQGGQPQHF
-	TRBJ2-2	-	TRBV19	TGTGCCACGGGGGGCCGGAACACCGGGGAGCTGTTTTTT	CATGGRNTGELFF
-	TRBJ2-7	-	TRBV7-2	TGTGCCAGCAGCCGTTCCCTAGGGGCCTCCTACGAGCAGTACTTC	CASSRSLGASYEQYF
-	TRBJ2-5	-	TRBV20-1	TGCAGTGCTAGTTCCCCAGCGGGTCTCCAGGAGACCCAGTACTTC	CSASSPAGLQETQYF
-	TRBJ1-1	-	TRBV14	TGTGCCAGCAGCCAAGTGGTGGGGAGGGTTGGACGTTGGGACACTGAAGCTTTCTTT	CASSQVVGRVGRWDTEAFF
-	TRBJ2-5	TRBD1	TRBV25-1	TGTGCCAGCAGGCCCCCGGGACAGGGTTGGGAGACCCAGTACTTC	CASRPPGQGWETQYF
-	TRBJ2-1	TRBD1	TRBV5-1	TGCGCCAGCAGCAGCAGGGGACAGGGTCAAGATGAGCAGTTCTTC	CASSSRGQGQDEQFF
-	TRBJ2-1	TRBD1	TRBV18	TGTGCCAGCTCACCTTTCGCCCGGGACAGGGCGAGCTCCTACAATGAGCAGTTCTTC	CASSPFARDRASSYNEQFF
-	TRBJ1-5	-	TRBV15	TGTGCAACCAGCAGATCAGCGGAAGGCGGTCAGCCCCAGCATTTT	CATSRSAEGGQPQHF
once	TRBJ1-5	TRBD1	TRBV6-5	TGTGCCAGCACCAGGGGGGAAGGACAGCCCCAGCATTTT	CASTRGEGQPQHF
-	TRBJ1-1	TRBD1	TRBV9	TGTGCCAGCAGCGATAGGGGGCCCCATGAGCGGGACACTGAAGCTTTCTTT	CASSDRGPHERDTEAFF